A single sample is the source of the 24 T cell receptor beta chains below, sequenced in a study of memory CD4+ T cells and cytomegalovirus serostatus. Sequencing used immunoSEQ multiplex PCR; TCRdb keeps in-frame clones, though not all of them. The sample includes over 45,000 clones, less than 85% of them seen just once. Single viable CD3+CD4+CD8-CD45RO+ cells were sorted as the memory CD4+ T cells. Sequenced: memory CD4+ T cells from blood. Receptor source: an adult in good health and CMV-seronegative. Some clones in this sample may be carry-over from other donors' samples.

The V gene is TRBV28, the J gene TRBJ1-1, with 8 bases identical to TRBD1. Germline assignment: CDR1 MDHEN and CDR2 SYDVKM. There are 15 residues in the CDR3. The J segment lost 1 base and the V segment lost 6 bases, leaving 7 bases of the junction unmatched. DNA of the CDR3: TGTGCCAGCAGAGAGACAGGGGAAACGAACACTGAAGCTTTCTTT. Its protein is CASRETGETNTEAFF.

The J gene is TRBJ2-5, the V gene TRBV5-1; D is uncertain. Looked up from germline, CDR1 is SGHRS and CDR2 is YFSETQ. This CDR3 region has 14 residues. Trimming cost V 0 bases and J 6 bases, with 12 bases left between them. The CDR3 sequence: CASSLGRHDKTQYF. DNA for the CDR3: TGCGCCAGCAGCTTGGGGCGGCATGATAAGACCCAGTACTTC.

The chain carries TRBV13 and TRBJ2-2, with 7 bases aligning to TRBD1. CDR1 and CDR2 from the germline V gene are PRHDT and FYEKMQ (reference sequence). The CDR3 has 18 residues. V lost 1 base, J lost 2 bases, and 10 bases stayed unmatched. In DNA form, the CDR3 reads TGTGCCAGCAGCTTAGCCTTCTGGACAGGACCTAACACCGGGGAGCTGTTTTTT. It specifies CASSLAFWTGPNTGELFF.

The V and J genes are TRBV7-8 and TRBJ2-5, with 8 bases that match TRBD2. Germline lookup yields CDR1 SGHVS and CDR2 FQNEAQ. CDR3 size: 17 residues. V was pared by 1 base and J by 6 bases, with 13 bases of the junction left unmatched. The CDR3 region has the DNA TGTGCCAGCAGCTTAGTCGTATGGCGGGGGGACGGGAAGACCCAGTACTTC. Residues: CASSLVVWRGDGKTQYF.

The V gene is TRBV6-1, the J gene TRBJ2-3, with a possible D match to TRBD1 (6 bases). Trimming took off 4 bases at V and 3 bases at J, with 17 bases between the two ends. The CDR3 has 16 amino acids. Germline values: CDR1 MNHNS, CDR2 SASEGT. Here the CDR3 DNA reads TGTGCCAGCAGTGCCTCAACAGGGTCGGGGACAGATACGCAGTATTTT. Protein: CASSASTGSGTDTQYF.

The V call is TRBV9, the J call TRBJ2-5; 9 bases are a match to TRBD2. Germline V gene data show CDR1 as SGDLS and CDR2 as YYNGEE. CDR3 length: 17 amino acids. Trimming at V came to 0 bases and at J to 2 bases, leaving 8 bases not matched to a gene. The CDR3, as DNA: TGTGCCAGCAGCGTAGCTCCATCGGCGGGGGGGCAAGAGACCCAGTACTTC. This gives the protein CASSVAPSAGGQETQYF.

This sequence joins TRBV7-8 and TRBJ1-1, with D unclear. Between the trimmed V and J ends, which lost 5 bases and 1 base, there was a span of 11 bases. The length of the CDR3 is 14 residues. Germline loops: CDR1 SGHVS, CDR2 FQNEAQ. The CDR3, as DNA: TGTGCCAGCAGCCATATCGAGGGGAACACTGAAGCTTTCTTT. Translated: CASSHIEGNTEAFF.

This chain connects TRBV4-3 to TRBJ2-5; 9 bases fit TRBD2. With 0 bases clipped from V and 5 bases from J, the junction kept 7 bases outside the gene matches. CDR1 and CDR2 (germline): LGHNA, YSLEER. This CDR3 spans 16 amino acids. CDR3 in amino acids: CASSQDVLAGLETQYF. DNA of the CDR3: TGCGCCAGCAGCCAAGACGTCCTAGCGGGATTGGAGACCCAGTACTTC.

The gene calls are TRBV27 and TRBJ1-1, with a weak D call TRBD1 (5 bases). Germline values: CDR1 MNHEY, CDR2 SMNVEV (reference sequence). The CDR3 has 14 residues. V was trimmed by 3 bases and J by 4 bases, leaving 12 bases between them. CDR3 loop: CASSFYRMGTEAFF. CDR3 nucleotides: TGTGCCAGCAGTTTCTACAGGATGGGCACTGAAGCTTTCTTT.

V is TRBV4-2 and J is TRBJ2-2; 7 bases map to TRBD2. This CDR3 has 17 residues. Germline CDR1 is LGHNA and CDR2 is YNFKEQ. The V gene end was trimmed by 0 bases and the J gene end by 2 bases; junction bases not matched to a gene: 6. CDR3 sequence: CASSQDPGGLNTGELFF. In DNA form, the CDR3 reads TGTGCCAGCAGCCAAGATCCTGGGGGACTAAACACCGGGGAGCTGTTTTTT.

This chain connects TRBV6-1 to TRBJ1-2; no clear D gene. V shed 8 bases and J shed 3 bases, with 13 bases lying between them. Germline V gene sequence: CDR1 MNHNS, CDR2 SASEGT. This CDR3 is built from 13 residues. The CDR3 DNA reads TGTGCCAGCGCCTCTTGGGTGGACTATGGCTACACCTTC. Amino acids: CASASWVDYGYTF.

The chain uses TRBV9 and TRBJ2-3; TRBD2 aligns across 13 bases. CDR3 length equals 17 residues. CDR1 SGDLS and CDR2 YYNGEE come from the germline V gene. The V segment lost 0 bases and the J segment 4 bases; nucleotides outside the gene matches: 5. The CDR3: CASSVATSGRGPDTQYF. DNA for the CDR3: TGTGCCAGCAGCGTAGCTACTAGCGGGAGGGGACCAGATACGCAGTATTTT. The full variable domain, in which reference TRBV9 and TRBJ2-3 provide the parts outside the CDR3, is DSGVTQTPKHLITATGQRVTLRCSPRSGDLSVYWYQQSLDQGLQFLIQYYNGEERAKGNILERFSAQQFPDLHSELNLSSLELGDSALYFCASSVATSGRGPDTQYFGPGTRLTVL.

This clone has only a few counts. This chain uses TRBV2 with TRBJ1-1; TRBD1 matches 8 bases. V trimming: 4 bases; J trimming: 11 bases; junction bases outside the gene matches: 9. The germline V gene encodes CDR1 SNHLY and CDR2 FYNNEI. This CDR3 is built from 13 residues. The CDR3 DNA is TGTGCCAGCAGTGGGGGGACAGGAGTTGGCGCTTTCTTT. It encodes CASSGGTGVGAFF. Using reference TRBV2 and TRBJ1-1 for the parts outside the CDR3, the full variable domain is EPEVTQTPSHQVTQMGQEVILRCVPISNHLYFYWYRQILGQKVEFLVSFYNNEISEKSEIFDDQFSVERPDGSNFTLKIRSTKLEDSAMYFCASSGGTGVGAFFGQGTRLTVV.

This clone was recorded only once. The J gene is TRBJ2-3, the V gene TRBV7-9, with 10 bases identical to TRBD2. CDR3 length: 15 amino acids. Germline V CDR1 and CDR2: SEHNR, FQNEAQ (reference sequence). The V and J ends lost 5 bases and 2 bases, in that order; junction bases with no gene match: 4. DNA for the CDR3: TGTGCCAGCAGCGTCGGACTAGCGGACACAGATACGCAGTATTTT. Translation gives CASSVGLADTDTQYF.

The CDR3 coding sequence is TGTGCCAGCAGTGACCGAGTCAGGGGGCTAGGTACTGAAGCTTTCTTT. Protein: CASSDRVRGLGTEAFF. V is TRBV25-1 and J is TRBJ1-1, with 8 bases fitting TRBD1. In germline, CDR1 is MGHDK, CDR2 SYGVNS. The CDR3 is made up of 16 amino acids. Germline trimming cut 3 bases from V and 5 bases from J; bases unmatched to any gene: 11.

The rearrangement joins TRBV10-3 to TRBJ2-3; TRBD2 matches 10 bases. This CDR3 contains 14 residues. Germline loops: CDR1 ENHRY, CDR2 SYGVKD. The V gene end was trimmed by 5 bases and the J gene end by 2 bases; junction bases not matched to a gene: 1. The CDR3, as DNA: TGTGCCATCAGTACTAGCGGGAACACAGATACGCAGTATTTT. This codes for CAISTSGNTDTQYF.

The genes are TRBV9 and TRBJ2-2; D may be TRBD2 (6 bases). The germline gives CDR1 SGDLS, CDR2 YYNGEE. V was trimmed by 4 bases and J by 5 bases, leaving 15 bases between them. The CDR3 runs 15 residues. The CDR3 sequence is CASSSAGRGTGELFF. The DNA of the CDR3 is TGTGCCAGCAGCTCGGCGGGCCGGGGGACCGGGGAGCTGTTTTTT. Together with reference TRBV9 and TRBJ2-2, the CDR3 gives the full variable domain: DSGVTQTPKHLITATGQRVTLRCSPRSGDLSVYWYQQSLDQGLQFLIQYYNGEERAKGNILERFSAQQFPDLHSELNLSSLELGDSALYFCASSSAGRGTGELFFGEGSRLTVL.

The genes are TRBV6-5 and TRBJ2-5; tentative D call: TRBD2 (6 bases). CDR3 size: 15 residues. The V gene's germline CDR1 is MNHEY and CDR2 SVGAGI. V shed 4 bases and J shed 1 base, with 13 bases lying between them. The CDR3 sequence: CASSFQEGPQETQYF. As DNA, the CDR3 is TGTGCCAGCAGTTTCCAGGAGGGGCCCCAAGAGACCCAGTACTTC.

The chain joins TRBV29-1 to TRBJ1-2; D ambiguous. V lost 4 bases to trimming and J lost 0 bases, with 12 bases between them. This CDR3 contains 14 residues. Germline assignment: CDR1 SQVTM and CDR2 ANQGSEA. The CDR3 DNA is TGCAGCGTTGGTAGTCAAGGAGCTAACTATGGCTACACCTTC. Amino acid sequence: CSVGSQGANYGYTF.

The rearrangement uses TRBV4-3 and TRBJ2-1, with TRBD1 matching over 7 bases. Germline V lookup: CDR1 LGHNA, CDR2 YSLEER. The CDR3 runs 16 residues. Germline trimming cut 4 bases from V and 4 bases from J; bases unmatched to any gene: 10. In DNA, the CDR3 is TGCGCCAGCAGCCTCTCGGCCGGGACAGATTACAATGAGCAGTTCTTC. Amino acid sequence: CASSLSAGTDYNEQFF.

The gene calls are TRBV10-2 and TRBJ2-5; 8 bases align to TRBD2. V dropped 6 bases and J dropped 5; count of bases not matched to a gene: 8. Germline V gene lookup returns CDR1 WSHSY and CDR2 SAAADI. CDR3 size: 14 residues. The CDR3 nucleotides read TGCGCCAGCAGCCTCCGGGAGGGCCACGAGACCCAGTACTTC. As protein: CASSLREGHETQYF.

The chain uses TRBV5-1 and TRBJ1-1; D remains unclear. With 0 bases removed from V and 1 base from J, the gap between germline ends came to 4 bases. The CDR3 consists of 13 residues. Germline V lookup: CDR1 SGHRS, CDR2 YFSETQ. In DNA form, the CDR3 reads TGCGCCAGCAGCTTGGGAACGAACACTGAAGCTTTCTTT. Protein product: CASSLGTNTEAFF.

The chain is built from TRBV9 and TRBJ1-3; D is ambiguous. The CDR3 is 15 amino acids. CDR1 and CDR2 (germline): SGDLS, YYNGEE. V was clipped by 0 bases and J by 2 bases, with 9 bases between them. Here the CDR3 reads CASSVGPGAGNTIYF. CDR3 nucleotides: TGTGCCAGCAGCGTAGGCCCGGGTGCTGGAAACACCATATATTTT.

The V gene is TRBV19, the J gene TRBJ1-2, with 7 bases identical to TRBD1. Germline-derived CDR1 and CDR2 are LNHDA and SQIVND (reference sequence). V lost 7 bases to trimming and J lost 4 bases; unmatched junction nucleotides: 21. CDR3 length: 18 amino acids. The CDR3 sequence: CASIPGPTGADFFYGYTF. The CDR3 DNA reads TGTGCCAGTATTCCCGGGCCTACAGGGGCCGACTTTTTCTATGGCTACACCTTC.